One T cell receptor (beta chain) is described in this entry. Antigen specificity is unknown. This entry belongs to a study of shared clonotypes between healthy human individuals. CDR3 length: 15 residues. Per the germline V gene, CDR1 is MNHEY and CDR2 is SVGAGI. V shed 6 bases and J shed 5 bases, with 17 bases lying between them. Clones were sequenced by immunoSEQ multiplex PCR, and TCRdb holds only the in-frame ones, with some missing. Here the sample spans more than 1,200,000 clones, approximately 98.5% being singletons. Study results and caveats: Blood was the only sampled material, and tissue repertoires likely differ.

The V call is TRBV6-5, the J call TRBJ1-5, with D uncertain. The sequenced sample was naive CD4+ T cells sorted from blood. Subset meaning: CD45RA+ positively selected. The TCR originated in a man aged 25-40 years in good health. The CDR3 DNA reads as TGTGCCAGCAGAGACCCCCTCTATGGAGATCAGCCCCAGCATTTT. It is translated as CASRDPLYGDQPQHF.